This entry concerns a single T cell receptor beta chain. This sample was taken from a study of blood T cell repertoires in COVID-19. Germline CDR1 and CDR2: MRHNA and SNTAGT. V was clipped by 4 bases and J by 7 bases; unmatched bases: 10. The CDR3 sequence is 16 residues long. Methods used by the authors: For nucleated cells, counts were estimated from reference gene primer amplification. The repertoire was sequenced with immunoSEQ multiplex PCR; TCRdb's copy has only in-frame clones and lacks some. The DNA gave D and trimming, while V, J and clone size come from that table. The profile covers more than 110,000 clones, with more than 60% appearing a single time and around 14% taken by the ten largest.

The chain uses TRBV6-4 and TRBJ2-1, with TRBD2 identical over 10 bases. Sequencing was carried out using peripheral blood. The clonotype originates from an elderly man with acute or convalescent COVID-19. CDR3 sequence (DNA): TGTGCCAGCAGTGGCTGGGCTAGCGGGGGTATAAATGAGCAGTTCTTC. Encoded protein: CASSGWASGGINEQFF.